This section outlines one TCR beta chain sequence together with its context. What it binds is not known. 13 Jbeta primers and 60 Vbeta primers were used for the PCR. Assay used: immunoSEQ multiplex PCR; TCRdb lists only in-frame clones, some missing. The repertoire has about 130,000 clones, roughly 88% of them found once; the top ten carry roughly 2.7%. The data originate from a study of cytomegalovirus exposure and HLA in healthy donors. Overall study findings and caveats: Cytomegalovirus association was listed for roughly 160 TCR beta chains.

CDR3 size: 19 residues. Germline V gene sequence: CDR1 SGHRS, CDR2 YFSETQ. V was clipped by 6 bases and J by 3 bases; unmatched bases: 16. This receptor was identified in a man aged 45-65 years in good health and CMV-seronegative. Sequenced sample: PBMCs. The chain employs TRBV5-1 and TRBJ2-1, with 12 positions matching TRBD1. The chain's CDR3 is CASIPGTGGMGVLYNEQFF. CDR3 bases: TGCGCCAGCATCCCCGGGACAGGGGGCATGGGGGTTCTCTACAATGAGCAGTTCTTC.